This TCR beta chain was captured in a study of T-cell reconstitution after alpha-beta-depleted transplantation in children. The TCRbeta library was prepared with unique molecular identifiers. From the PCR reads, TCRdb called clonotypes with MiXCR, one entry per CDR3 protein. The sample lists about 540,000 distinct CDR3 sequences, 18% occurring once. V was pared by 1 base and J by 5 bases, with 18 bases between. The CDR3 has 16 amino acids. CDR1 and CDR2 from the germline V gene are LGHDT and YNNKEL (reference sequence). This clonotype was sampled from a human donor who donated a stem cell graft to a child with acute lymphoblastic leukemia. The source was PBMCs from the stem cell graft donor, collected from the stem cell graft. V usage is TRBV3-1 and J usage is TRBJ2-7; possibly TRBD2 for D (6 bases). The CDR3 sequence is CASSQGDWVGLDEQYF. The DNA for the CDR3 is TGTGCCAGCAGCCAAGGGGACTGGGTCGGACTCGACGAGCAGTACTTC.